This T cell receptor (beta chain) was sequenced in a study of OX40 agonist ivuxolimab in advanced cancers. Study in general: Eligibility rules accepted prior anti-PD-1, anti-PD-L1 or anti-CTLA-4 therapy, and around 38% had some.

Here immunoSEQ multiplex PCR was the method, and the copy in TCRdb shows in-frame clones only, minus some. The top ten clones hold 0.15% to 0.2% of a sample with about 76,000 clones, roughly 89% of them seen once. With baseline, cycle 4 day 1, and cycle 7 day 1 as timepoints, blood was sampled. V dropped 1 base and J dropped 7; count of bases not matched to a gene: 12. The CDR3 runs to 16 residues. Germline CDR1 is SEHNR and CDR2 is FQNEAQ (reference sequence). The sequence derives from an adult with an advanced solid tumor such as melanoma, head and neck, liver or kidney cancer. Sequenced material: CD4+ or CD8+ T cells sorted from blood, taken in a trial of the OX40 agonist ivuxolimab. This chain connects TRBV7-9 to TRBJ1-2, with 7 bases that match TRBD1. The CDR3: CASSLGRGPGLFGYTF. CDR3 in DNA: TGTGCCAGCAGCTTAGGGAGGGGGCCAGGCTTGTTTGGCTACACCTTC.